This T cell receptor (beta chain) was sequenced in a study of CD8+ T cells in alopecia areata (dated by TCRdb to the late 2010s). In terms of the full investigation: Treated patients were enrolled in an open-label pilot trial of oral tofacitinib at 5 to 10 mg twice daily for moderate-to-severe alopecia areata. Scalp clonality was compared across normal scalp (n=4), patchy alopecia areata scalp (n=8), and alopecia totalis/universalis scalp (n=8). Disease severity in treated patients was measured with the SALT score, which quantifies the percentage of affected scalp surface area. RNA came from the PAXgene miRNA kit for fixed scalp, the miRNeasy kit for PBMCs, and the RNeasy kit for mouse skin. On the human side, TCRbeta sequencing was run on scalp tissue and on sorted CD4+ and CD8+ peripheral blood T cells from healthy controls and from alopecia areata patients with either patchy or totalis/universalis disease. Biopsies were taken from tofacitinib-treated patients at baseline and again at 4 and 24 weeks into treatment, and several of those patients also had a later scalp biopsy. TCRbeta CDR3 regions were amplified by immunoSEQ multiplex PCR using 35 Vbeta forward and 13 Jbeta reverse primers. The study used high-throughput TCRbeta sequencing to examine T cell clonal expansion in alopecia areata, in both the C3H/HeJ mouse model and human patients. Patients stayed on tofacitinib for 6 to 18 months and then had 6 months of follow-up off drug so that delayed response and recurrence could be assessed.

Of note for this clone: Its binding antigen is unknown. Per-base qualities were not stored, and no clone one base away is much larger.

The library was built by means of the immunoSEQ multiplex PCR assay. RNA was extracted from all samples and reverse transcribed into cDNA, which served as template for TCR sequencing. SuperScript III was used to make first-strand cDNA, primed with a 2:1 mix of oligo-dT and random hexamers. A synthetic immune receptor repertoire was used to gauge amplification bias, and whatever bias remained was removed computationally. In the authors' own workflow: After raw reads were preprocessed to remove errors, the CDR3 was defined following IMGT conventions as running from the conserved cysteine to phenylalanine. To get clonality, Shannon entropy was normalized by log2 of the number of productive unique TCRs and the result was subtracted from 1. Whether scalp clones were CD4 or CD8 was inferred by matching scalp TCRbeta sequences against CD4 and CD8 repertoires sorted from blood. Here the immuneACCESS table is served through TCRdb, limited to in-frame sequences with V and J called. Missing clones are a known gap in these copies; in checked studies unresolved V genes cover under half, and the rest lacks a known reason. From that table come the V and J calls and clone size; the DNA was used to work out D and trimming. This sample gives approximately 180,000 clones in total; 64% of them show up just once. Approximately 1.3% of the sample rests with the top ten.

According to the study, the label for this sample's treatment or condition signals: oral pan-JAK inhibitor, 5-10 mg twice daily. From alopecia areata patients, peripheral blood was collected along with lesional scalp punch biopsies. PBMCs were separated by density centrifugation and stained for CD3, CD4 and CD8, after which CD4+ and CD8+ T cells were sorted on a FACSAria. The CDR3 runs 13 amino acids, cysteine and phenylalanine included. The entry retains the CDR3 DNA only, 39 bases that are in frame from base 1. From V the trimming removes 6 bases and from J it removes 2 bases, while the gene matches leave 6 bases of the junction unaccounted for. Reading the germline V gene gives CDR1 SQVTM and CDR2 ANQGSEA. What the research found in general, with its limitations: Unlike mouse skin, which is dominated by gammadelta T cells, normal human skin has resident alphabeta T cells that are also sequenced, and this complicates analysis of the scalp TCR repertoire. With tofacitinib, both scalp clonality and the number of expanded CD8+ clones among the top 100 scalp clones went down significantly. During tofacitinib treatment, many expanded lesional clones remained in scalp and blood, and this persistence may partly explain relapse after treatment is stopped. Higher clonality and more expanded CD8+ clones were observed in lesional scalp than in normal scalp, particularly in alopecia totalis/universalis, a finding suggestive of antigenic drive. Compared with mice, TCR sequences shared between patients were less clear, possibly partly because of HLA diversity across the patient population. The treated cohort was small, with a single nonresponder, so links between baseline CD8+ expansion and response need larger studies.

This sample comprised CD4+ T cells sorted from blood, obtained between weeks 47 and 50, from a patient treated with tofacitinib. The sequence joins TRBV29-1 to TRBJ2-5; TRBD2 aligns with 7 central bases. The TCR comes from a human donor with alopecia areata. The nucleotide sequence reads TGCAGCGTGGGGGGACTACCTCAAGAGACCCAGTACTTC. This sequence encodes CSVGGLPQETQYF.